This is a list of T cell receptor beta chains from one sample in a study of HIV-infected patients and healthy controls. Using its own MiXCR run on the 5' RACE reads, TCRdb lists one record per CDR3 protein. The table has 7,000 to 9,000 distinct CDR3 sequences, roughly 10% seen once. The sequencing used blood, collected before antiretroviral therapy. The receptors derive from an adult with HIV infection. The CDR3 runs from the conserved cysteine through the conserved F or W.

CDR3	V	J
CASSSTYEQYF	TRBV6-2/TRBV6-3	TRBJ2-7
CASSISGGRYNEQFF	TRBV7-3	TRBJ2-1
CASSPGGVDQPQHF	TRBV5-6	TRBJ1-5
CASSLGWGPLNTEAFF	TRBV7-3	TRBJ1-1
CASSHPGQGLYEQYF	TRBV4-1	TRBJ2-7
CASSLDGTIQYF	TRBV11-2	TRBJ2-4
CASSPDRGAQPQHF	TRBV28	TRBJ1-5
CASSRLENTEAFF	TRBV4-1	TRBJ1-1
CAISRDRQETQYF	TRBV10-3	TRBJ2-5
CASSSDYLNTGELFF	TRBV7-3	TRBJ2-2
CASSEEGGRGREQYF	TRBV6-1	TRBJ2-7
CAWSGTSGSGDTQYF	TRBV30	TRBJ2-3
CASSLGLAGGSSTDTQYF	TRBV7-2	TRBJ2-3
CASSERSSGNTIYF	TRBV2	TRBJ1-3
CASSLPAGRHNEQFF	TRBV11-1	TRBJ2-1
CAGQVNTEAFF	TRBV7-3	TRBJ1-1
CASSLVMGEKNTEAFF	TRBV11-2	TRBJ1-1
CASSVGGYQETQYF	TRBV19	TRBJ2-5
CASSPGRAGVASYEQYF	TRBV18	TRBJ2-7
CASSWQNTGELFF	TRBV28	TRBJ2-2
CASSQWLDSQETQYF	TRBV7-9	TRBJ2-5
CASSSGRVKDTQYF	TRBV5-1	TRBJ2-3